One T cell receptor beta chain is described in this entry. The data were obtained in a study of T cells in Graves' hyperthyroidism and ophthalmopathy. RNA transcripts gave rise to amplified TCR beta CDR3 regions. When the TCR CDR3 underwent first-round RT-PCR, the HTBI primer set was used. TCRdb re-analysed the multiplex PCR reads in MiXCR, keeping a single row per CDR3 protein. This sample yields about 26,000 distinct CDR3 sequences, of which around 40% are seen a single time; over 9% belongs to the top ten. With V trimmed by 4 bases and J by 2 bases, 10 bases remained unmatched. Germline V lookup: CDR1 MNHEY, CDR2 SMNVEV (reference sequence). This CDR3 spans 18 amino acids.

The chain has TRBV27 and TRBJ2-3, with 12 bases lining up with TRBD2. The TCR originated in a woman in her 30s with Graves' hyperthyroidism. The specimen sequenced was blood. The CDR3 loop reads CASSSFKGLAGFTDTQYF. As DNA, the CDR3 is TGTGCCAGCAGTTCCTTTAAGGGACTAGCGGGTTTCACAGATACGCAGTATTTT.